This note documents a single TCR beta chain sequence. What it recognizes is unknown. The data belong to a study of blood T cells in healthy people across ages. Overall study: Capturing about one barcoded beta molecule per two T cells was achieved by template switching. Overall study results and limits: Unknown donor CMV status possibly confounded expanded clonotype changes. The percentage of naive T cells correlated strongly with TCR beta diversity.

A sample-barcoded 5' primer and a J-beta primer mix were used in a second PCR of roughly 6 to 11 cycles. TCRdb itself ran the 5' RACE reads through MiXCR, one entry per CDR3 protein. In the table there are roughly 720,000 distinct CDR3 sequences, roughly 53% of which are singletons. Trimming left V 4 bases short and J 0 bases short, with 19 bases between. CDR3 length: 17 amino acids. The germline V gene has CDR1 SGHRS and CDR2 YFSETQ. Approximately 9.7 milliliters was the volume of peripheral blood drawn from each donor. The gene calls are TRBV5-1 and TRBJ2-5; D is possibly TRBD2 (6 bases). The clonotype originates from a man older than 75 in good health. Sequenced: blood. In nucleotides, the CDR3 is TGCGCCAGCAGCCCGGCGTGGTTAGCGGATTACCAAGAGACCCAGTACTTC. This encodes CASSPAWLADYQETQYF. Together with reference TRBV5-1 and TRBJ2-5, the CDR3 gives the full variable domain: KAGVTQTPRYLIKTRGQQVTLSCSPISGHRSVSWYQQTPGQGLQFLFEYFSETQRNKGNFPGRFSGRQFSNSRSEMNVSTLELGDSALYLCASSPAWLADYQETQYFGPGTRLLVL.